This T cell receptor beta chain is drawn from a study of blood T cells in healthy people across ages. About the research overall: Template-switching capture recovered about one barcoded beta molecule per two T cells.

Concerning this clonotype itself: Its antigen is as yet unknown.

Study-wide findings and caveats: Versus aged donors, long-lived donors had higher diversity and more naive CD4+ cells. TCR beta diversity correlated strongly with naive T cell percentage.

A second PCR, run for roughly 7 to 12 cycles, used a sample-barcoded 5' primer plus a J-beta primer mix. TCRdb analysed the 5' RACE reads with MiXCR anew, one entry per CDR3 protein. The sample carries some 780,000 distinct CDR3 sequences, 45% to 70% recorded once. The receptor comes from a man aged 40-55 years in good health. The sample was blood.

CDR3 in amino acids: CSVVTGDNQPQHF. CDR3 nucleotides: TGCAGCGTTGTAACAGGAGACAATCAGCCCCAGCATTTT. J is TRBJ1-5 and V is TRBV29-1, with a possible D match to TRBD1 (5 bases). Germline V gene sequence: CDR1 SQVTM, CDR2 ANQGSEA. V lost 4 bases and J lost 3, with 10 bases in between. CDR3 length: 13 amino acids.